These T cell receptor beta chains were read from a single sample in a study of blood T cell repertoires in COVID-19. Sequencing used immunoSEQ multiplex PCR; TCRdb keeps in-frame clones, though not all of them. The sample yields about 170,000 clones, more than 75% seen once. Source material: peripheral blood. These receptors were taken from a man between 18 and 35 years old with active or convalescent COVID-19. Each CDR3 is given with its conserved first and last residue. Fields, in order: J gene, D gene, clone size, V gene, CDR3 DNA, CDR3 protein. A D gene is named only where the DNA matches it firmly. The listing skips clone size in some rows; elsewhere it reads once, few, many or a size class.

TRBJ2-7 . . TRBV28 TGTGCCAGCAGTCTAAGTACGTACGAGCAGTACTTC CASSLSTYEQYF
TRBJ2-7 . . TRBV11-2 TGTGCCAGCAGCTTAGTCAGCTACGAGCAGTACTTC CASSLVSYEQYF
TRBJ2-5 . . TRBV2 TGTGCCAGCAGTGAGGGGGTGGGAGGACAAGAGACCCAGTACTTC CASSEGVGGQETQYF
TRBJ2-1 . . TRBV2 TGTGCCAGCAGTATGTGGGCTGAGCAGTTCTTC CASSMWAEQFF
TRBJ2-7 . . TRBV6-2/TRBV6-3 TGTGCCAGCAGTTACCCTTACACCAGGGAAAACTACGAGCAGTACTTC CASSYPYTRENYEQYF
TRBJ2-5 . . TRBV25-1 TGTGCCAGCAGTGAATTATACGGGAGAGAGACCCAGTACTTC CASSELYGRETQYF
TRBJ1-2 . . TRBV6-5 TGTGCCAGCAGCTCGGGGAACTATGGCTACACCTTC CASSSGNYGYTF
TRBJ1-2 TRBD1 . TRBV5-1 TGCGCCAGCAGCTTGGACACGACAGGGGGTAACTATGGCTACACCTTC CASSLDTTGGNYGYTF
TRBJ2-3 TRBD1 . TRBV7-2 TGTGCCAGCAGCAGGCTCGGACAGGAGGCAGATACGCAGTATTTT CASSRLGQEADTQYF
TRBJ2-1 . . TRBV5-4 TGTGCCAGCAGCTATCGCGACTCAGCGGATGAGCAGTTCTTC CASSYRDSADEQFF
TRBJ1-1 TRBD1 . TRBV18 TGTGCCAGCTCACTAGGGACAGGGACGTTGGCTGAAGCTTTCTTT CASSLGTGTLAEAFF
TRBJ1-1 . . TRBV3-1/TRBV3-2 TGTGCCAGCAGCCAAGAATACTCAGGGAGGACTGAAGCTTTCTTT CASSQEYSGRTEAFF
TRBJ2-1 . . TRBV10-3 TGTGCCATCGGTCCAGGTTTTGGTGGCAATGAGCAGTTCTTC CAIGPGFGGNEQFF
TRBJ1-2 TRBD1 . TRBV29-1 TGCAGCGCATCCATCGGCAGGGGGAGAGGCTACACCTTC CSASIGRGRGYTF
TRBJ2-1 TRBD2 once TRBV10-3 TGTGCCATCAGTGTTGCGGGAGGACCCTACAATGAGCAGTTCTTC CAISVAGGPYNEQFF